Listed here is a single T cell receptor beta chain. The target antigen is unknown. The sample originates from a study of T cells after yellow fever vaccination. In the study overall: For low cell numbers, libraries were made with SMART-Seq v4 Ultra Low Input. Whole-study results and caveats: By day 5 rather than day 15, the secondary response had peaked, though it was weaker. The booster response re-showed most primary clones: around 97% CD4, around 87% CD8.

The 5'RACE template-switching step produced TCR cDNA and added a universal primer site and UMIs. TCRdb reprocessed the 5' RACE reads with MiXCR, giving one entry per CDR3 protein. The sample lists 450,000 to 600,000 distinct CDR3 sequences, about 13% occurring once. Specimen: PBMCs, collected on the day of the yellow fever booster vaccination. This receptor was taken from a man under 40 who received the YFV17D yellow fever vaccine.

The CDR3 DNA sequence: TGCGCCAGCAGCTTGGGCCTTACCGGGACAGGAGGTGAAGCTTTCTTT. It is translated as CASSLGLTGTGGEAFF. The chain employs TRBV5-1 and TRBJ1-1, with 8 bases that match TRBD1. The germline gives CDR1 SGHRS, CDR2 YFSETQ. V dropped 0 bases and J dropped 7; count of bases not matched to a gene: 11. The CDR3 has 16 amino acids.